This T cell receptor beta chain was retrieved from a study of CD8+ T cells in alopecia areata. General observations from the study: Scalp sequencing also captures normal skin's resident alphabeta T cells.

Reverse transcribed after extraction, RNA yielded cDNA as the sequencing template. Method: immunoSEQ multiplex PCR; TCRdb's copy keeps in-frame clones and lacks some. The sample holds around 10,000 clones, approximately 59% seen once. CDR3 size: 16 residues. CDR1 is SGHDT and CDR2 is YYEEEE in the germline V gene. Comment on this clone: Its antigen remains unknown.

Peripheral blood and lesional scalp punch biopsies came from alopecia areata patients. This TCR derives from a human donor with alopecia areata. The specimen comprised skin, sampled at week 0. V usage is TRBV5-6 and J usage is TRBJ2-5, with 9 nucleotides matching TRBD1. The J call may not be correct, given that the DNA end is closer to TRBJ2-7. As DNA, the CDR3 is TGTGCCAGCAGCGAAGGGGGGACAGGGATGATTTACGAGCAGTACTTC. Protein: CASSEGGTGMIYEQYF.